Listed here are 12 T cell receptor beta chains from one sample, sequenced in a study of T cell responses to AZD1222 COVID-19 vaccine. The method was immunoSEQ multiplex PCR; TCRdb's version includes in-frame clones alone and lacks a portion of them. This sample carries around 130,000 clones, approximately 92% of them seen once, and the ten largest clones take 1.5% to 2%. The sample in question was peripheral blood, obtained 28 days after the second AZD1222 dose. All receptors come from an adult who received the AZD1222 COVID-19 vaccine.

This chain joins TRBV5-1 and TRBJ2-4; D remains unclear. Germline CDR1 and CDR2: SGHRS and YFSETQ. CDR3 length: 14 amino acids. V lost 0 bases, J lost 6 bases, and 10 bases lay in between. In nucleotides, the CDR3 is TGCGCCAGCAGCTTGGGCTCTCAAGGAAACATTCAGTACTTC. Protein product: CASSLGSQGNIQYF.

This clone came up once. The V gene is TRBV19, the J gene TRBJ1-2; D might be TRBD1 (6 bases). The CDR3 is made up of 16 amino acids. Germline lookup yields CDR1 LNHDA and CDR2 SQIVND (reference sequence). Trimming took 3 bases from V and 4 from J, leaving 18 bases between them. In nucleotides, the CDR3 is TGTGCCAGTAGTATCCTAGGGCAGGGGCTATTCTATGGCTACACCTTC. Encoded protein: CASSILGQGLFYGYTF. Drawing the rest from reference TRBV19 and TRBJ1-2, the complete variable domain is DGGITQSPKYLFRKEGQNVTLSCEQNLNHDAMYWYRQDPGQGLRLIYYSQIVNDFQKGDIAEGYSVSREKKESFPLTVTSAQKNPTAFYLCASSILGQGLFYGYTFGSGTRLTVV.

The CDR3 coding sequence is TGTGCCAGCAGCCAAGGAACAGTCATGAACACTGAAGCTTTCTTT. Protein sequence: CASSQGTVMNTEAFF. The chain employs TRBV3-1 (or the pseudogene TRBV3-2) and TRBJ1-1; no reliable D call. The CDR3 covers 15 residues. V was shortened by 1 base and J by 0 bases, with 9 bases between the two germline ends. Per germline, CDR1 LGHDT and CDR2 YNNKEL (reference sequence).

The genes are TRBV5-1 and TRBJ1-4; 8 nucleotides align to TRBD1. Germline V CDR1 and CDR2: SGHRS, YFSETQ. The CDR3 covers 17 residues. Trimming cost V 4 bases and J 5 bases; bases outside gene matches: 13. The CDR3 spells CASSPSTGEVPNEKLFF. In DNA form, the CDR3 reads TGCGCCAGCAGCCCCTCGACAGGGGAAGTTCCAAATGAAAAACTGTTTTTT.

This chain uses TRBV10-3 with TRBJ2-3; no definite D call. The CDR3 loop spans 12 amino acids. Germline V gene sequence: CDR1 ENHRY, CDR2 SYGVKD. Trimming stripped 5 bases from V and 6 bases from J, with 9 bases between. CDR3 loop: CAISPGPDTQYF. The CDR3, as DNA: TGTGCCATCAGTCCCGGCCCCGATACGCAGTATTTT.

In this sample, this clone turned up once. The chain is built from TRBV5-4 and TRBJ1-1; 9 nucleotides line up with TRBD1. Germline CDR1 and CDR2: SGHNT and YYREEE (reference sequence). V lost 2 bases, J lost 3 bases, and 2 bases stayed unmatched. The CDR3 has 14 amino acids. CDR3 sequence reads: CASSLQGAHTEAFF. The CDR3 DNA reads TGTGCCAGCAGCTTACAGGGGGCCCACACTGAAGCTTTCTTT.

The CDR3 protein is CASTPREGSGETQYF. The CDR3, as DNA: TGTGCCAGCACGCCTCGGGAGGGGAGTGGAGAGACCCAGTACTTC. This rearrangement joins TRBV5-4 to TRBJ2-5; 8 nucleotides match TRBD2. Germline V lookup: CDR1 SGHNT, CDR2 YYREEE (reference sequence). J gave up 4 bases and V 6 bases, and 11 bases lay outside the gene matches. The CDR3 sequence is 15 residues long.

In the case of this clone: The same CDR3 is also encoded by other DNA sequences in this sample. This chain uses TRBV3-1 (or the pseudogene TRBV3-2) with TRBJ1-1; no clear D gene. The CDR3 covers 12 residues. Germline CDR1 reads LGHDT; CDR2 reads YNNKEL (reference sequence). V lost 1 base and J 5 bases, leaving 5 bases between the germline ends. The CDR3 DNA sequence: TGTGCCAGCAGCCAAGGAGGAACTGAAGCTTTCTTT. As protein: CASSQGGTEAFF.

CDR3 residues: CASSSGGAAAFF. The CDR3 DNA sequence: TGTGCCAGTAGTTCAGGGGGGGCCGCAGCTTTCTTT. This chain links TRBV19 with TRBJ1-1, with 7 nucleotides matching TRBD1. V was pared by 5 bases and J by 10 bases, with 7 bases of the junction left unmatched. The germline gives CDR1 LNHDA, CDR2 SQIVND (reference sequence). The CDR3 is 12 amino acids. Looking up the rest from reference TRBV19 and TRBJ1-1 gives the full variable domain: DGGITQSPKYLFRKEGQNVTLSCEQNLNHDAMYWYRQDPGQGLRLIYYSQIVNDFQKGDIAEGYSVSREKKESFPLTVTSAQKNPTAFYLCASSSGGAAAFFGQGTRLTVV.

In its sample, this clone was seen once. This sequence joins TRBV18 and TRBJ1-1, with a weak D call TRBD1 (6 bases). The CDR3 consists of 14 residues. V lost 8 bases and J 0 bases, leaving 13 bases between the germline ends. Germline V gives CDR1 KGHSH, CDR2 LQKENI. As DNA, the CDR3 is TGTGCCAGCCGTCCCGGGACAATGAACACTGAAGCTTTCTTT. As protein: CASRPGTMNTEAFF.

This clone was recorded only once. The J gene is TRBJ1-2, the V gene TRBV12-3 or TRBV12-4, with D possibly TRBD1 on 5 matching bases. The CDR3 consists of 11 residues. Trimming took off 7 bases at V and 8 bases at J, with 11 bases between the two ends. CDR3 bases: TGTGCCAGCACCCACGGGGCCGGCTACACCTTC. This gives the protein CASTHGAGYTF.

The V gene is TRBV4-1, the J gene TRBJ2-1; D might be TRBD2 (5 bases). Germline CDR1 and CDR2: MGHRA and YSYEKL. CDR3 size: 16 residues. V lost 3 bases to trimming and J lost 0 bases, with 12 bases between them. The CDR3, as DNA: TGCGCCAGCAGCCATCAATCGGGGAGCTCCTACAATGAGCAGTTCTTC. Translating it yields CASSHQSGSSYNEQFF.